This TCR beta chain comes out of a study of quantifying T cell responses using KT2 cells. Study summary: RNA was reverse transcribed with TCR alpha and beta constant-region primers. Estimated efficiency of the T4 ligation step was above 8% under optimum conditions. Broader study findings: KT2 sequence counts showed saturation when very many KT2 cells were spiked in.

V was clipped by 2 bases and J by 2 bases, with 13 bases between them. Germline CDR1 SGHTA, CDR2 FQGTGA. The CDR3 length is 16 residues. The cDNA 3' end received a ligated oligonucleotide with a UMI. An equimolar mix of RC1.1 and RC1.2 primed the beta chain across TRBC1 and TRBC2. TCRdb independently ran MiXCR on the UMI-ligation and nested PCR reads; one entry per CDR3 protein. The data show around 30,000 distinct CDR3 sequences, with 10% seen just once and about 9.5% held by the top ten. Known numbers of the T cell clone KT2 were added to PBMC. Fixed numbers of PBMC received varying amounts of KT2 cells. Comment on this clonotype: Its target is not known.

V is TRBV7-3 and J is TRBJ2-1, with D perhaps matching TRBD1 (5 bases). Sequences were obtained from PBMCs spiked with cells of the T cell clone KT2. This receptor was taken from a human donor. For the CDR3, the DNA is TGTGCCAGCAGCTTAGCGCCAAGGGGTGCCTACAATGAGCAGTTCTTC. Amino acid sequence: CASSLAPRGAYNEQFF.